The T cell receptor beta chain under discussion was sequenced for a study of blood T cells in healthy people across ages (dated by TCRdb to the mid-2010s). Study-wide context: In model experiments, template switching captured roughly one uniquely barcoded TCR beta cDNA molecule for every two T cells. Two additional independent replicas of 1 million unique cDNA reads from the same blood draw were analyzed for two donors (one aged 18 to 30 and one aged 80 or older). Donors were grouped into four age groups: young (average approximately 15 years), middle-aged (under 40), aged (about 60) and long-lived (less than 85). Using deep sequencing normalized with unique cDNA molecular identifiers, the study measured how TCR beta repertoire diversity changes with age. Donors of different ages were randomly distributed across sequencing lanes to avoid experimental bias.

The sample holds a few counts of this clonotype. What this receptor recognizes is not known. Base qualities are not recorded, but no much larger clone differs from it by a single base. Measured from the cysteine to the phenylalanine, the CDR3 is 13 residues long. The DNA shown is the 39-base CDR3, in frame from base 1. V is cut by 6 bases and J by 7 bases, and the space between the germline ends is 15 bases. CDR1 WNHNN and CDR2 SYGVQD are derived from the germline V gene (reference sequence). The study at large found these results: Estimates of total diversity based on one million sequenced T cells were regarded as lower bounds and as underestimates. As age increased, observed TCR beta diversity per million T cells dropped in a roughly linear way, and a significant reduction was already evident by age about 40. There was a strong correlation between observed TCR beta diversity and the percentage of naive T cells measured by flow cytometry. Bulk unsorted PBMC profiling prevented conclusive comparison of naive and antigen-experienced compartments. The CMV infection status of donors was not known, potentially confounding age-related changes in expanded clonotypes. The long-lived group showed more naive CD4+ T cells, fewer expanded clones and increased TCR diversity than the aged group, suggesting age selection.

The protocol used for the library was 5' RACE. Sequencing used an Illumina HiSeq 2500. A second PCR of about 6 to 11 cycles was performed with a sample-barcoded 5' primer and a J-beta primer mix. A template-switch 5' adaptor carrying 12 random nucleotides introduced a unique molecular identifier onto each TCR beta cDNA molecule. Each sample yielded at least 2.5 million CDR3-containing paired-end reads. The Mint cDNA synthesis kit, primed by a TRBC-specific oligonucleotide, was used to synthesize first-strand cDNA from all RNA. After uracil-DNA glycosylase treatment, a first 18-cycle PCR used universal primers M1SS and BC2_uni_R on all cDNA. On the study's bioinformatics: Normalization of each sample was performed by random selection of 1 million high-quality reads, each carrying a distinct molecular identifier. Reads with shared molecular identifiers were discarded instead of being binned into consensus sequences. CDR3 identification, clonotype clustering and error correction used MiTCR with a Q25 quality threshold and the strictest error-elimination algorithm. A nonparametric unseen species model with Euler transformation was used to estimate a lower bound on total TCR beta diversity. Starting from the raw public reads, TCRdb applied fastp trimming at Q25, assembled clones with MiXCR and retained in-frame beta chains. Every entry covers one CDR3 protein and lists the most common genes and DNA from its rows. The V and J calls reflect TCRdb's pipeline rather than the authors' work. The sample yields under 800,000 distinct CDR3 sequences; roughly 41% were counted once. The top ten clonotypes cover around 20% of the sample.

The donors were roughly 38 Caucasian individuals from Russia, aged 6 to 90 years, who were systemically healthy. Each donor gave approximately 9.3 milliliters of peripheral blood, collected into EDTA-treated Vacutainer tubes. Ficoll-Paque density-gradient centrifugation was used to isolate PBMCs, with at least 6 million obtained per sample. Trizol reagent was used to extract total RNA from the PBMCs, yielding at least 6 micrograms per sample. Naive CD45RAhigh/CD27high T cell percentages were measured by flow cytometry on a PBMC aliquot from every donor. This receptor chain uses TRBV10-1 and TRBJ1-2; TRBD1 is possibly the D segment (6 matching bases). The sequence was obtained from a woman aged 60-70 years in good health. Sequenced: blood. The CDR3 protein is CASSQNRERGYTF. The nucleotide sequence is given as TGCGCCAGCAGCCAAAACAGGGAACGTGGCTACACCTTC.